The TCR beta chain described here comes from a study of control samples from healthy donors and cancer patients. Repertoires were generated with immunoSEQ multiplex PCR, while TCRdb's copy carries only in-frame clones and drops some. This sample carries about 130,000 clones, 85% to 95% of them seen once, and the ten largest clones take approximately 0.57%. This clone was observed once. The sequencing input was PBMCs. The TCR was taken from a man older than 75 with head and neck cancer.

CDR3 DNA sequence: TGTGCCAGCATCCCCGCACAGGGTATGAACTATGGCTACACCTTC. It translates to CASIPAQGMNYGYTF. This sequence joins TRBV27 and TRBJ1-2; D might be TRBD1 (6 bases). This CDR3 comprises 15 residues. Germline lookup yields CDR1 MNHEY and CDR2 SMNVEV (reference sequence). Trimming shortened V by 7 bases and J by 2 bases, and 17 bases separated the two germline ends.